One sample yielded the 27 T cell receptor beta chains listed below, sequenced in a study of cytomegalovirus exposure and HLA in healthy donors. The PCR used 60 Vbeta and 13 Jbeta primers. The method was immunoSEQ multiplex PCR; TCRdb's version includes in-frame clones alone and lacks a portion of them. The table includes roughly 150,000 clones, almost 85% detected once. The sequenced sample was PBMCs. The receptors stem from a man between 25 and 39 years old in good health and CMV-seronegative.

The rearrangement links TRBV5-4 to TRBJ1-2, with 12 bases matching TRBD1. Germline assignment: CDR1 SGHNT and CDR2 YYREEE (reference sequence). The CDR3 spans 15 residues. V gave up 2 bases and J gave up 3 bases; unmatched junction bases: 2. The CDR3 region is CASSFGTGGYYGYTF. Here the CDR3 DNA reads TGTGCCAGCAGCTTTGGGACAGGGGGCTACTATGGCTACACCTTC.

J is TRBJ2-3 and V is TRBV5-1, with 9 nucleotides matching TRBD1. The V segment lost 3 bases and the J segment 3 bases; nucleotides outside the gene matches: 8. The germline V gene has CDR1 SGHRS and CDR2 YFSETQ. This CDR3 spans 16 amino acids. In nucleotides, the CDR3 is TGCGCCAGCAGCTCGCTACAGGGGGCCGCGACAGATACGCAGTATTTT. Translated: CASSSLQGAATDTQYF.

In its sample, this clone was seen once. In nucleotides, the CDR3 is TGTGCCAGCAGCTTATCTGTCGCGGGGCTAGATGATGAGCAGTTCTTC. Its protein is CASSLSVAGLDDEQFF. The chain joins TRBV5-4 to TRBJ2-1; possible D gene TRBD2, 6 bases. Germline V CDR1 and CDR2: SGHNT, YYREEE (reference sequence). V was shortened by 2 bases and J by 8 bases, with 20 bases between the two germline ends. CDR3 length equals 16 residues.

The V call is TRBV4-1, the J call TRBJ2-7, with a possible D match to TRBD2 (6 bases). Between the trimmed V and J ends, which lost 3 bases and 3 bases, there was a span of 15 bases. The CDR3 extends over 15 amino acids. Germline values: CDR1 MGHRA, CDR2 YSYEKL. The CDR3 spells CASSQGLPPNYEQYF. The CDR3 nucleotides are TGCGCCAGCAGCCAGGGACTCCCACCAAACTACGAGCAGTACTTC.

The gene calls are TRBV9 and TRBJ2-4, with 8 bases identical to TRBD2. The CDR3 is 14 residues long. The germline CDR1 and CDR2 sequences are SGDLS and YYNGEE. Trimming at V came to 4 bases and at J to 6 bases, leaving 6 bases not matched to a gene. Written as DNA, the CDR3 is TGTGCCAGCAGCCCGGCGGGGGGTGGAAACATTCAGTACTTC. It codes for CASSPAGGGNIQYF.

This clone is a singleton in its sample. This sequence joins TRBV19 and TRBJ2-5, with 8 bases identical to TRBD2. V shed 5 bases and J 8 bases; nucleotides not matched to a gene: 13. CDR3 size: 15 residues. CDR1 LNHDA and CDR2 SQIVND come from the germline V gene (reference sequence). The CDR3 region is CASSPGTRGVGTQYF. The CDR3 DNA follows: TGTGCCAGTAGTCCCGGGACTAGAGGGGTAGGAACCCAGTACTTC.

This clone has only a few counts. The rearrangement joins TRBV4-3 to TRBJ2-1; 12 bases are a match to TRBD2. This CDR3 is built from 15 residues. Germline-derived CDR1 and CDR2 are LGHNA and YSLEER. The junction had 4 bases not matched to a gene; V was cut back by 4 bases and J by 6 bases. The CDR3 reads CASSRGLAGTNEQFF. As DNA, the CDR3 is TGCGCCAGCAGCCGAGGACTAGCGGGAACCAATGAGCAGTTCTTC.

The gene calls are TRBV30 and TRBJ2-3; TRBD2 aligns across 7 bases. V lost 0 bases and J lost 1; bases outside the gene matches: 4. Germline lookup yields CDR1 GTSNPN and CDR2 SVGIG (reference sequence). This CDR3 is 15 amino acids long. As DNA, the CDR3 is TGTGCCTGGAGTGTACTAGCGAGAGGCACAGATACGCAGTATTTT. Amino acids: CAWSVLARGTDTQYF.

The chain carries TRBV28 and TRBJ2-4, with TRBD2 identical over 7 bases. V was clipped by 4 bases and J by 7 bases; unmatched bases: 7. This CDR3 spans 14 amino acids. Germline values: CDR1 MDHEN, CDR2 SYDVKM. The CDR3 spells CASSSGGGRNIQYF. For the CDR3, the DNA is TGTGCCAGCAGTTCTGGGGGGGGGAGGAACATTCAGTACTTC.

V gene TRBV30 combines with J gene TRBJ2-2; 7 positions match TRBD1. Germline CDR1 reads GTSNPN; CDR2 reads SVGIG (reference sequence). The CDR3 contains 14 residues. V gave up 2 bases and J gave up 1 base; unmatched junction bases: 1. CDR3 in DNA: TGTGCCTGGAGTCAGGGGGTGAACACCGGGGAGCTGTTTTTT. It yields the protein CAWSQGVNTGELFF.

The J gene is TRBJ2-1, the V gene TRBV29-1; 7 bases match TRBD2. From germline, CDR1 is SQVTM and CDR2 ANQGSEA. The CDR3 runs 14 residues. Trimming at V came to 5 bases and at J to 2 bases, leaving 6 bases not matched to a gene. The CDR3 DNA reads as TGCAGCGTTAAGCGGGATGGCCCCTACAATGAGCAGTTCTTC. Translating gives CSVKRDGPYNEQFF.

The rearrangement uses TRBV7-8 and TRBJ2-7, with a possible D match to TRBD2 (6 bases). V was trimmed by 1 base and J by 0 bases, leaving 10 bases between them. Germline lookup yields CDR1 SGHVS and CDR2 FQNEAQ. CDR3 length: 15 residues. As DNA, the CDR3 is TGTGCCAGCAGCTTAGGGGCGGGGTCCTCCTACGAGCAGTACTTC. The encoded protein is CASSLGAGSSYEQYF. Full variable domain (outside the CDR3, taken from reference TRBV7-8 and TRBJ2-7): GAGVSQSPRYKVAKRGQDVALRCDPISGHVSLFWYQQALGQGPEFLTYFQNEAQLDKSGLPSDRFFAERPEGSVSTLKIQRTQQEDSAVYLCASSLGAGSSYEQYFGPGTRLTVT.

In this sample, this clone turned up once. The J gene is TRBJ2-7, the V gene TRBV5-1, with 9 bases aligning to TRBD2. Germline CDR1 reads SGHRS; CDR2 reads YFSETQ. The CDR3 is 15 residues long. V lost 0 bases and J lost 3; bases outside the gene matches: 4. The CDR3, as DNA: TGCGCCAGCAGCTTGGAAGAGACTAGCGGCTACGAGCAGTACTTC. Residues: CASSLEETSGYEQYF.

As for this clone: The same CDR3 can be traced to other DNA sequences in this sample. The chain carries TRBV5-4 and TRBJ1-2; 7 positions match TRBD1. This CDR3 spans 14 amino acids. The V and J ends lost 0 bases and 4 bases, in that order; junction bases with no gene match: 3. Germline lookup yields CDR1 SGHNT and CDR2 YYREEE (reference sequence). CDR3 in amino acids: CASSLGDSGYGYTF. In DNA form, the CDR3 reads TGTGCCAGCAGCTTGGGGGACAGCGGCTATGGCTACACCTTC. Supplemented by reference TRBV5-4 and TRBJ1-2, the full variable domain reads ETGVTQSPTHLIKTRGQQVTLRCSSQSGHNTVSWYQQALGQGPQFIFQYYREEENGRGNFPPRFSGLQFPNYSSELNVNALELDDSALYLCASSLGDSGYGYTFGSGTRLTVV.

V is TRBV18 and J is TRBJ2-3, with TRBD1 matching 7 bases. The length of the CDR3 is 14 residues. Germline lookup yields CDR1 KGHSH and CDR2 LQKENI. The ends lost 5 bases at V and 4 bases at J; junction bases unmatched: 6. CDR3 loop: CASSTTGASDTQYF. Written as DNA, the CDR3 is TGTGCCAGCTCAACTACAGGGGCATCAGATACGCAGTATTTT.

The genes are TRBV5-1 and TRBJ2-2, with D possibly matching TRBD1 (6 bases). The CDR3 has 12 amino acids. The V gene's germline CDR1 is SGHRS and CDR2 YFSETQ. With 2 bases removed from V and 8 bases from J, the gap between germline ends came to 7 bases. The CDR3 DNA follows: TGCGCCAGCAGCTTAGACAGGGGGGAGCTGTTTTTT. This translates into CASSLDRGELFF.

V is TRBV10-3 and J is TRBJ2-7, with TRBD2 matching 11 bases. After removal of 7 bases from V and 2 bases from J, the junction contained 7 bases not matched to a gene. The CDR3 covers 15 residues. Looked up from germline, CDR1 is ENHRY and CDR2 is SYGVKD. CDR3 amino acids: CAITPTSGETYEQYF. The CDR3 DNA follows: TGTGCCATCACCCCGACTAGCGGGGAGACCTACGAGCAGTACTTC.

The chain is built from TRBV5-1 and TRBJ1-2; D possibly corresponds to TRBD1 (6 bases). CDR3 length: 15 amino acids. Germline CDR1 reads SGHRS; CDR2 reads YFSETQ. V was trimmed by 0 bases and J by 3 bases, leaving 12 bases between them. DNA for the CDR3: TGCGCCAGCAGCTTGGAAGGGGGATTAGACTATGGCTACACCTTC. Translated, it gives CASSLEGGLDYGYTF.

This clone came up a few times. The chain has TRBV27 and TRBJ1-1, with D possibly matching TRBD1 (6 bases). V lost 6 bases and J 6 bases, leaving 14 bases between the germline ends. The germline V gene encodes CDR1 MNHEY and CDR2 SMNVEV (reference sequence). This CDR3 contains 13 residues. DNA of the CDR3: TGTGCCAGCAGCCTAGGGTCAGGGGCTGAAGCTTTCTTT. Translation gives CASSLGSGAEAFF.

V is TRBV2 and J is TRBJ1-5; 9 bases are shared with TRBD1. Unmatched junction bases numbered 9, after V lost 4 bases and J lost 8 bases. The CDR3 covers 15 residues. The germline V gene has CDR1 SNHLY and CDR2 FYNNEI. The CDR3 DNA is TGTGCCAGCAGTGGTTCAGGGACAGGGAGTAAGCCCCAGCATTTT. The encoded protein is CASSGSGTGSKPQHF. Supplemented by reference TRBV2 and TRBJ1-5, the full variable domain reads EPEVTQTPSHQVTQMGQEVILRCVPISNHLYFYWYRQILGQKVEFLVSFYNNEISEKSEIFDDQFSVERPDGSNFTLKIRSTKLEDSAMYFCASSGSGTGSKPQHFGDGTRLSIL.

The chain carries TRBV18 and TRBJ2-7, with D tentatively TRBD2 (5 bases). The CDR3 is 15 residues long. V was trimmed by 3 bases and J by 1 base, leaving 13 bases between them. From germline, CDR1 is KGHSH and CDR2 LQKENI. CDR3 in DNA: TGTGCCAGCTCACCTCCGGAAGCGGTGTCCTACGAGCAGTACTTC. This codes for CASSPPEAVSYEQYF. Full variable domain (remainder filled in from reference TRBV18 and TRBJ2-7): NAGVMQNPRHLVRRRGQEARLRCSPMKGHSHVYWYRQLPEEGLKFMVYLQKENIIDESGMPKERFSAEFPKEGPSILRIQQVVRGDSAAYFCASSPPEAVSYEQYFGPGTRLTVT.

The rearrangement links TRBV27 to TRBJ2-7; TRBD1 matches at 8 bases. CDR1 is MNHEY, CDR2 SMNVEV, per germline (reference sequence). This CDR3 has 16 amino acids. V trimming: 3 bases; J trimming: 4 bases; junction bases outside the gene matches: 11. In DNA, the CDR3 is TGTGCCAGCAGTTTTATTATTGGACAGGGAGTTTACGAGCAGTACTTC. It translates to CASSFIIGQGVYEQYF.

This clone was detected only once. The chain couples TRBV18 to TRBJ2-7; maybe TRBD2 (6 bases). V was pared by 3 bases and J by 2 bases, with 11 bases between. The length of the CDR3 is 14 residues. CDR1 is KGHSH and CDR2 is LQKENI in the germline V gene. CDR3 DNA: TGTGCCAGCTCACCGGCGGGGCAGACCTACGAGCAGTACTTC. Protein: CASSPAGQTYEQYF.

V gene TRBV19 combines with J gene TRBJ2-1, with 7 bases that match TRBD2. Germline V lookup: CDR1 LNHDA, CDR2 SQIVND (reference sequence). With V trimmed by 7 bases and J by 2 bases, 5 bases remained unmatched. This CDR3 is 14 amino acids long. The CDR3 spells CASKGTSAYNEQFF. Written as DNA, the CDR3 is TGTGCCAGTAAGGGCACTAGCGCCTACAATGAGCAGTTCTTC.

The gene calls are TRBV11-2 and TRBJ2-3; 12 nucleotides line up with TRBD2. Germline V gene sequence: CDR1 SGHAT, CDR2 FQNNGV. CDR3 length: 15 amino acids. J was trimmed by 1 base and V by 5 bases; bases with no gene match: 1. The CDR3 DNA reads TGTGCCAGCAGCCGGACTAGCGGGGGCACAGATACGCAGTATTTT. Encoded protein: CASSRTSGGTDTQYF.

J is TRBJ1-1 and V is TRBV4-1, with D maybe TRBD1 (6 bases). The germline V gene encodes CDR1 MGHRA and CDR2 YSYEKL. The V gene lost 4 bases and the J gene lost 3 bases, with 12 bases spanning the gap. The CDR3 spans 14 residues. In DNA, the CDR3 is TGCGCCAGCAGCCCAGGGGTTTTTGACACTGAAGCTTTCTTT. This codes for CASSPGVFDTEAFF.

The chain couples TRBV6-1 to TRBJ2-7; 7 bases are a match to TRBD1. This CDR3 has 15 amino acids. Losses at the gene ends were 3 bases for V and 4 bases for J; bases not matched to a gene: 9. CDR1 and CDR2 from the germline V gene are MNHNS and SASEGT. The CDR3 loop is CASSDGTAVLYEQYF. As DNA, the CDR3 is TGTGCCAGCAGTGACGGGACAGCTGTTTTGTACGAGCAGTACTTC.